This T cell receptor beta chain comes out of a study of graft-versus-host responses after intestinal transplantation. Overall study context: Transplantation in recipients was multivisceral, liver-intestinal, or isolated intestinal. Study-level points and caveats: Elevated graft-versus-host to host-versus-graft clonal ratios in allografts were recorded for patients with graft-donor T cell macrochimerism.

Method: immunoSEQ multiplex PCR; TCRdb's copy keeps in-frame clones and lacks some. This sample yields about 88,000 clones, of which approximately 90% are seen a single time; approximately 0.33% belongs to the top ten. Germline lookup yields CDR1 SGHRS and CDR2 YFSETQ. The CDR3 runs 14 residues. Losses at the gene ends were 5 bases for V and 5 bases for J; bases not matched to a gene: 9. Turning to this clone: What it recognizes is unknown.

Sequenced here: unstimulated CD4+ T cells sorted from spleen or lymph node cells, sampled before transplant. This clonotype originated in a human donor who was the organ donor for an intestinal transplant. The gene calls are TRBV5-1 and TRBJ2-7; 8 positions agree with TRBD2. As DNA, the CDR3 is TGCGCCAGCAGATTTTCGACTAGCGTCCACGAGCAGTACTTC. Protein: CASRFSTSVHEQYF.